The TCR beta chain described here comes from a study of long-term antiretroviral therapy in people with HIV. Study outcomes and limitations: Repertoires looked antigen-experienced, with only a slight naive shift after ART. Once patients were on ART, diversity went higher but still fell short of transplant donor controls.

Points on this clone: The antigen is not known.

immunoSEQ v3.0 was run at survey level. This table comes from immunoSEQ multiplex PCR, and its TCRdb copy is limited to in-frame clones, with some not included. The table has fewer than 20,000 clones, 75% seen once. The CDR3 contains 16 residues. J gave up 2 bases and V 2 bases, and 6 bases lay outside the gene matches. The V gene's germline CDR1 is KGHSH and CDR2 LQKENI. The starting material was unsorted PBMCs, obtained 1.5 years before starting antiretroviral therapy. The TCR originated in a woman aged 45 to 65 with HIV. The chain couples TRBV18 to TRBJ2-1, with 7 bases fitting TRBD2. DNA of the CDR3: TGTGCCAGCTCACCAGCCGTACTAGCGACCTACAATGAGCAGTTCTTC. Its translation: CASSPAVLATYNEQFF. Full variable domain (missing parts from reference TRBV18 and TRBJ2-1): NAGVMQNPRHLVRRRGQEARLRCSPMKGHSHVYWYRQLPEEGLKFMVYLQKENIIDESGMPKERFSAEFPKEGPSILRIQQVVRGDSAAYFCASSPAVLATYNEQFFGPGTRLTVL.